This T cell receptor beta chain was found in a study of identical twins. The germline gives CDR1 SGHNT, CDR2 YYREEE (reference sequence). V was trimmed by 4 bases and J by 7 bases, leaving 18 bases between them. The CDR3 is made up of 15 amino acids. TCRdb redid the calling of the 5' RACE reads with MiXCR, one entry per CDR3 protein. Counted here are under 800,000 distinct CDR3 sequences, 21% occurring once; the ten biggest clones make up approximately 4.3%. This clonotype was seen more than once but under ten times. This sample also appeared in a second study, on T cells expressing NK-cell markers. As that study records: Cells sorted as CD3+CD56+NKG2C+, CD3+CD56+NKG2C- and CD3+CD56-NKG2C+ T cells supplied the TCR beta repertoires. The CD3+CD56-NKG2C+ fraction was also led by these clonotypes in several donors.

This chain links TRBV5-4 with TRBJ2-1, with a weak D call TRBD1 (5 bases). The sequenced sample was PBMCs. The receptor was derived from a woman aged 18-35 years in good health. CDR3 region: CASSVDGTTGNEQFF. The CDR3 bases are TGTGCCAGCAGCGTCGACGGCACTACAGGAAATGAGCAGTTCTTC.